A single sample gave rise to the 6 T cell receptor beta chains below, sequenced in a study of T-cell memory formation after mild COVID-19. Via MiXCR, TCRdb re-called the 5' RACE reads, giving one row per CDR3 protein. Of roughly 410,000 distinct CDR3 sequences detected, 20% to 25% appear once; the ten largest clones hold 7% to 9.5%. The sample taken for sequencing was PBMCs or a T cell subset sorted from them (not recorded which). These receptors came from an adult woman who had mild COVID-19 (a few samples of this study predate the infection). Cell type and time point are not known.

CDR3 nucleotide sequence: TGCGCCAGCAGCTTACAAGGGACCTATGGCTACACCTTC. It is translated as CASSLQGTYGYTF. The rearrangement uses TRBV5-1 and TRBJ1-2; D is possibly TRBD1 (5 bases). Germline lookup yields CDR1 SGHRS and CDR2 YFSETQ. The V and J ends lost 2 bases and 4 bases respectively, with 9 bases between them. The CDR3 spans 13 residues.

A few counts support this clonotype. The chain recombines TRBV7-8 with TRBJ2-1; 7 positions match TRBD1. Trimming at V came to 2 bases and at J to 5 bases, leaving 6 bases not matched to a gene. This CDR3 spans 15 amino acids. Germline V gene lookup returns CDR1 SGHVS and CDR2 FQNEAQ. The CDR3 here is CASSLRGRENNEQFF. CDR3 bases: TGTGCCAGCAGCTTAAGGGGGCGAGAAAACAATGAGCAGTTCTTC.

The V and J genes are TRBV3-1 and TRBJ1-2; D is perhaps TRBD1 (5 bases). The germline CDR1 and CDR2 sequences are LGHDT and YNNKEL (reference sequence). The V end lost 7 bases, the J end lost 2 bases, and 14 bases lay between the germline ends. This CDR3 region has 14 residues. The CDR3 loop reads CASTRGTLNYGYTF. DNA of the CDR3: TGTGCCAGCACACGGGGGACCCTAAACTATGGCTACACCTTC.

CDR3 in amino acids: CASSPEQGPDTEAFF. CDR3 in DNA: TGCGCCAGCAGCCCAGAACAGGGACCTGACACTGAAGCTTTCTTT. The V call is TRBV5-1, the J call TRBJ1-1, with D perhaps TRBD1 (6 bases). V lost 4 bases and J 3 bases, leaving 16 bases between the germline ends. Germline V gene sequence: CDR1 SGHRS, CDR2 YFSETQ. This CDR3 has 15 amino acids.

The CDR3 sequence: CASSLELDDQETQYF. The CDR3, as DNA: TGTGCCAGCAGCTTAGAGCTGGACGACCAAGAGACCCAGTACTTC. The rearrangement links TRBV7-6 to TRBJ2-5, with no clear D. The CDR3 spans 15 residues. V lost 1 base to trimming and J lost 0 bases, with 9 bases between them. The V gene's germline CDR1 is SGHVS and CDR2 FNYEAQ.

This clonotype was observed a handful of times. The chain links TRBV20-1 to TRBJ1-1; possibly TRBD1 for D (6 bases). CDR1 and CDR2 from the germline V gene are DFQATT and SNEGSKA (reference sequence). The CDR3 sequence is 12 residues long. V lost 7 bases and J lost 5, with 14 bases in between. The CDR3 nucleotides read TGCAGTGAACGGGGGCCTGGAACTGAAGCTTTCTTT. Its translation: CSERGPGTEAFF.